Shown below are 14 T cell receptor beta chains from a single sample sequenced in a study of blood T cell repertoires in COVID-19. The assay was immunoSEQ multiplex PCR, and TCRdb's table has in-frame clones only and misses some. Of 110,000 to 150,000 clones detected, around nine tenths appear once; the ten largest clones hold 2.5% to 3%. Sequencing was performed on peripheral blood. All receptors come from a man aged 55-75 years with active or convalescent COVID-19.

This clone was counted a few times. This chain links TRBV7-2 with TRBJ2-7; 7 bases match TRBD1. J gave up 7 bases and V 3 bases, and 15 bases lay outside the gene matches. The V gene's germline CDR1 is SGHTA and CDR2 FQGNSA. This CDR3 contains 16 residues. Written as DNA, the CDR3 is TGTGCCAGCAGCTTCAGGGGGAACAGGGGTGGTGGGGAGCAGTACTTC. Its protein is CASSFRGNRGGGEQYF.

The chain employs TRBV11-2 and TRBJ1-4, with 7 bases that match TRBD1. The germline V gene has CDR1 SGHAT and CDR2 FQNNGV. The CDR3 runs 14 residues. Trimming removed 3 bases from V and 10 bases from J; junction bases left unmatched: 8. Here the CDR3 reads CASSFWQGGPKLFF. DNA for the CDR3: TGTGCCAGCAGCTTTTGGCAGGGGGGCCCAAAACTGTTTTTT.

The rearrangement uses TRBV12-5 and TRBJ2-3; TRBD2 matches at 11 bases. This CDR3 region has 15 residues. CDR1 is LGHNT, CDR2 FRNRAP, per germline. V was clipped by 1 base and J by 3 bases; unmatched bases: 0. CDR3 nucleotides: TGTGCTAGTGGTTTGGGACTAGCGGGAACAGATACGCAGTATTTT. Protein: CASGLGLAGTDTQYF.

The genes are TRBV9 and TRBJ2-5; 11 nucleotides match TRBD2. The CDR3 spans 16 residues. Trimming at V came to 4 bases and at J to 4 bases, leaving 9 bases not matched to a gene. Germline lookup yields CDR1 SGDLS and CDR2 YYNGEE. The CDR3 DNA reads as TGTGCCAGCAGCCTAGCGGGAGGCACCCACGGAGAGACCCAGTACTTC. Translated, it gives CASSLAGGTHGETQYF.

V is TRBV7-3 and J is TRBJ2-2, with TRBD1 identical over 8 bases. Unmatched junction bases numbered 8, after V lost 5 bases and J lost 6 bases. The germline V gene has CDR1 SGHTA and CDR2 FQGTGA. The CDR3 contains 15 residues. The CDR3 coding sequence is TGTGCCAGCAGCATGACAGGGGACCTTGCCGGGGAGCTGTTTTTT. Encoded protein: CASSMTGDLAGELFF.

The rearrangement uses TRBV3-1 (or the pseudogene TRBV3-2) and TRBJ1-1; 7 bases fit TRBD1. Trimming removed 1 base from V and 1 base from J; junction bases left unmatched: 0. From germline, CDR1 is LGHDT and CDR2 YNNKEL (reference sequence). The CDR3 totals 14 residues. The CDR3, as DNA: TGTGCCAGCAGCCAAGGGACAGGGAACACTGAAGCTTTCTTT. Amino acid sequence: CASSQGTGNTEAFF.

The V gene is TRBV11-2, the J gene TRBJ1-2; TRBD1 is a possible D gene (5 bases). Looked up from germline, CDR1 is SGHAT and CDR2 is FQNNGV. The CDR3 has 14 residues. V was clipped by 2 bases and J by 8 bases, with 15 bases between them. The CDR3 sequence is CASSLNGRDEGYTF. The DNA for the CDR3 is TGTGCCAGCAGCTTAAACGGGCGGGACGAGGGCTACACCTTC. The whole variable domain, filled in from reference TRBV11-2 and TRBJ1-2, reads EAGVAQSPRYKIIEKRQSVAFWCNPISGHATLYWYQQILGQGPKLLIQFQNNGVVDDSQLPKDRFSAERLKGVDSTLKIQPAKLEDSAVYLCASSLNGRDEGYTFGSGTRLTVV.

This clone was recorded only once. V gene TRBV6-5 combines with J gene TRBJ1-2, with D possibly matching TRBD1 (5 bases). This CDR3 has 13 residues. Trimming shortened V by 2 bases and J by 8 bases, and 12 bases separated the two germline ends. Germline V gene data show CDR1 as MNHEY and CDR2 as SVGAGI. The CDR3 protein is CASSYHQGRGYTF. DNA for the CDR3: TGTGCCAGCAGTTACCACCAGGGTCGCGGCTACACCTTC.

This clone was seen just once. The chain links TRBV4-2 to TRBJ1-1; perhaps TRBD1 as D (5 bases). There are 19 residues in the CDR3. V shed 0 bases and J shed 0 bases, with 20 bases lying between them. Germline V gives CDR1 LGHNA, CDR2 YNFKEQ. CDR3 residues: CASSQDPLPGVHLNTEAFF. The CDR3, as DNA: TGTGCCAGCAGCCAAGATCCCCTCCCGGGGGTACACCTGAACACTGAAGCTTTCTTT.

This rearrangement joins TRBV27 to TRBJ1-5; 7 nucleotides line up with TRBD1. V lost 0 bases to trimming and J lost 2 bases; unmatched junction nucleotides: 10. The CDR3 sequence is 18 residues long. CDR1 is MNHEY and CDR2 is SMNVEV in the germline V gene (reference sequence). The CDR3 protein is CASSLSSGRGRGNQPQHF. The CDR3 nucleotides are TGTGCCAGCAGTTTATCGTCTGGAAGGGGGCGCGGCAATCAGCCCCAGCATTTT.

V gene TRBV5-5 combines with J gene TRBJ1-2; D is perhaps TRBD1 (6 bases). The CDR3 totals 14 residues. V was cut by 1 base and J by 4 bases, with 11 bases left in between. Per the germline V gene, CDR1 is SGHKS and CDR2 is YYEKEE (reference sequence). The CDR3 region is CASSLSAGAYGYTF. The CDR3 coding sequence is TGTGCCAGCAGCTTGTCGGCAGGGGCCTATGGCTACACCTTC.

This clone was seen once. This chain links TRBV11-3 with TRBJ2-3; D gene unclear. Trimming pared 2 bases from V and 2 bases from J, leaving 5 bases between. The CDR3 sequence is 13 residues long. Germline assignment: CDR1 SGHNT and CDR2 YENEEA. Here the CDR3 reads CASSLQDTDTQYF. CDR3 nucleotides: TGTGCCAGCAGCTTACAGGACACAGATACGCAGTATTTT.

J is TRBJ2-1 and V is TRBV7-6; D not certain. Trimming took 5 bases from V and 6 from J, leaving 5 bases between them. The CDR3 is made up of 11 amino acids. The germline gives CDR1 SGHVS, CDR2 FNYEAQ. CDR3 bases: TGTGCCAGCAGCGGCATCAATGAGCAGTTCTTC. Its protein is CASSGINEQFF.

This rearrangement joins TRBV2 to TRBJ2-7; 10 positions agree with TRBD2. This CDR3 has 16 amino acids. Germline assignment: CDR1 SNHLY and CDR2 FYNNEI. J lost 6 bases, V lost 6 bases, and 14 bases had no gene match. The CDR3 nucleotides read TGTGCCAGCAGAGGCCCTTCCGGGACTAGCGTAGTCGAGCAGTACTTC. It translates to CASRGPSGTSVVEQYF.